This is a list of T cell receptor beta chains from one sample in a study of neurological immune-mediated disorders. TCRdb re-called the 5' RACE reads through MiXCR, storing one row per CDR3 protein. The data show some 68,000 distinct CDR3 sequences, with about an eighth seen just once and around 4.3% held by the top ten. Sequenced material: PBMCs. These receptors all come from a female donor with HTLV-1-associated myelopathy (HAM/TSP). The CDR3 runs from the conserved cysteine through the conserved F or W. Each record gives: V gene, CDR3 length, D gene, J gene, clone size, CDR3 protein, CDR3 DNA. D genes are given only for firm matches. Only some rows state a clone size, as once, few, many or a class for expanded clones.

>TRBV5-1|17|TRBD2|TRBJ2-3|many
CASSTRSGGAKADTQYF
TGCGCCAGCAGCACACGTAGCGGGGGGGCCAAGGCAGATACGCAGTATTTT
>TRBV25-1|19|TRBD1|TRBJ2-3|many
CASSELRQGSPFSTDTQYF
TGTGCCAGCAGTGAACTGCGACAGGGGAGCCCCTTTAGCACAGATACGCAGTATTTT
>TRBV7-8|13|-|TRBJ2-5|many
CAERRPRGETQYF
TGTGCCGAAAGGCGACCTCGGGGCGAGACCCAGTACTTC
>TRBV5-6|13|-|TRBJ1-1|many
CASSLGSMAEAFF
TGTGCCAGCAGCTTGGGCAGTATGGCTGAAGCTTTCTTT
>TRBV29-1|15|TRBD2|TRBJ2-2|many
CSVYGLRGGTGELFF
TGCAGCGTGTACGGGCTGCGGGGGGGCACCGGGGAGCTGTTTTTT
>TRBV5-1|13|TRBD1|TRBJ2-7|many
CASRQTGSHEQYF
TGCGCCAGCAGACAGACAGGGAGCCACGAGCAGTACTTC
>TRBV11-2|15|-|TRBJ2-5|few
CASSLVSDLQETQYF
TGTGCCAGCAGCTTAGTATCTGACCTCCAAGAGACCCAGTACTTC
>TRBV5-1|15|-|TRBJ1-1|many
CASSLNGGQSTEAFF
TGCGCCAGCAGCTTGAACGGGGGGCAGAGCACTGAAGCTTTCTTT
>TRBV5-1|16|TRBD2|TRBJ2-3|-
CASSISLAGGQDTQYF
TGTGCCAGCAGCATCTCTCTAGCGGGGGGCCAGGATACGCAGTATTTT
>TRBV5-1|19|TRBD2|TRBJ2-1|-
CASSLRGAGGRINDNEQFF
TGCGCCAGCAGCTTGAGGGGAGCGGGGGGTCGGATTAATGACAATGAGCAGTTCTTC
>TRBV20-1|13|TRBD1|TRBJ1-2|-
CSAMTGHSYGYTF
TGCAGTGCTATGACAGGGCATAGCTATGGCTACACCTTC
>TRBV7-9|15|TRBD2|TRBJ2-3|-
CASSRTSGGTDTQYF
TGTGCCAGCTCTCGGACTAGCGGGGGAACAGATACGCAGTATTTT
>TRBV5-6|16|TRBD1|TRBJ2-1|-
CASSPDPRGRGNEQFF
TGTGCCAGCAGCCCCGACCCGAGGGGGCGCGGGAATGAGCAGTTCTTC
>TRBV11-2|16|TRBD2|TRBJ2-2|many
CASSLGSGGHTGELFF
TGTGCCAGCAGCTTAGGAAGCGGGGGGCACACCGGGGAGCTGTTTTTT
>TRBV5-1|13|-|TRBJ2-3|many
CASRPAGADTQYF
TGCGCCAGCAGGCCCGCAGGGGCAGATACGCAGTATTTT
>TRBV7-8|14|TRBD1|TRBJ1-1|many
CASTLEWTGGSAFF
TGTGCCAGCACCCTGGAATGGACAGGGGGCTCAGCTTTCTTT
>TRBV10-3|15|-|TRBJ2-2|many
CAISELTGNTGELFF
TGTGCCATCAGTGAGTTAACGGGGAACACCGGGGAGCTGTTTTTT
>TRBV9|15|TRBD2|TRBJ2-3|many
CASSPTRGGKDTQYF
TGTGCCAGCAGCCCGACCCGGGGGGGGAAAGATACGCAGTATTTT
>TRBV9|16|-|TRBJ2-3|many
CASSVAGGGGTDTQYF
TGTGCCAGCAGCGTAGCTGGCGGGGGCGGCACAGATACGCAGTATTTT
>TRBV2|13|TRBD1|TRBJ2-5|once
CASVQGFSETQYF
TGTGCCAGCGTACAGGGGTTTTCAGAGACCCAGTACTTC
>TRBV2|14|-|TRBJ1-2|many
CASSGTAAPGGYTF
TGTGCCAGCAGTGGGACAGCTGCCCCGGGGGGCTACACCTTC
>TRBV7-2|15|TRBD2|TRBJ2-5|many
CASTLGLAGTETQYF
TGTGCCAGCACCCTGGGACTAGCGGGGACAGAGACCCAGTACTTC
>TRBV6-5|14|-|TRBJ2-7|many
CASSYGRTMGEQYF
TGTGCCAGCAGTTATGGCCGGACGATGGGGGAGCAGTACTTC
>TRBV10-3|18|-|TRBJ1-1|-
CAISDGLGGWVGNTEAFF
TGTGCCATCAGTGACGGCTTAGGCGGGTGGGTGGGAAACACTGAAGCTTTCTTT
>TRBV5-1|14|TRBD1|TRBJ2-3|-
CASSLEQGADTQYF
TGCGCCAGCAGCTTGGAACAGGGGGCAGATACGCAGTATTTT
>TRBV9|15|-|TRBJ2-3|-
CASNLRGDYTDTQYF
TGTGCCAGCAACCTAAGGGGGGACTACACAGATACGCAGTATTTT
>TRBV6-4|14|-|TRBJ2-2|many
CASSPGGGTGELFF
TGTGCCAGCAGCCCCGGGGGTGGCACCGGGGAGCTGTTTTTT
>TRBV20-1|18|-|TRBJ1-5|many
CSARDVSSGIDSNQPQHF
TGCAGTGCTAGAGATGTTAGCAGCGGGATTGATAGCAATCAGCCCCAGCATTTT
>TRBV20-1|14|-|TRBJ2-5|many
CSASQGGRGETQYF
TGCAGTGCTAGTCAAGGGGGGCGAGGAGAGACCCAGTACTTC
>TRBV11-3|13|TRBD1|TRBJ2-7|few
CASKDRGSYEQYF
TGTGCCAGCAAGGACAGGGGCAGCTACGAGCAGTACTTC
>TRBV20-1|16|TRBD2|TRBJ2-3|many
CSARLASGGATDTQYF
TGCAGTGCTAGATTAGCTAGCGGGGGGGCCACAGATACGCAGTATTTT
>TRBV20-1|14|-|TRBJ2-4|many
CSAPPTGAKNIQYF
TGCAGTGCTCCCCCGACGGGTGCCAAAAACATTCAGTACTTC
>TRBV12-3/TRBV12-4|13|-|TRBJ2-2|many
CASSRSRTGELFF
TGTGCCAGCAGTCGGTCCCGCACCGGGGAGCTGTTTTTT
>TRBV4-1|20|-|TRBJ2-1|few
CASSQEQWRLGQGLYNEQFF
TGCGCCAGCAGCCAAGAACAGTGGCGGTTGGGACAAGGCCTCTACAATGAGCAGTTCTTC
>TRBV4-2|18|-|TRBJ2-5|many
CASSQEMKGNGNQETQYF
TGTGCCAGCAGCCAAGAAATGAAGGGGAATGGGAACCAAGAGACCCAGTACTTC
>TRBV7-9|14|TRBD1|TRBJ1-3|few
CASIPDREGNTIYF
TGTGCCAGCATCCCGGACAGGGAAGGAAACACCATATATTTT
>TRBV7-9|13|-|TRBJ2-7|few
CASSFAGVYEQYF
TGTGCCAGCAGCTTTGCGGGTGTCTACGAGCAGTACTTC
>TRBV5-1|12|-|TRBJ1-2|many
CATKDLSYGYTF
TGCGCCACCAAGGACCTAAGCTATGGCTACACCTTC
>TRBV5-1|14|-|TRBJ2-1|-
CASSERQVLYEQFF
TGCGCCAGCAGCGAACGACAGGTTTTGTATGAGCAGTTCTTC
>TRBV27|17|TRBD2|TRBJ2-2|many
CASSLTSGGVDTGELFF
TGTGCCAGCAGCTTGACTAGCGGGGGGGTAGACACCGGGGAGCTGTTTTTT
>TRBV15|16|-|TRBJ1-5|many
CATSTRPGFGNQPQHF
TGTGCCACCAGCACGCGGCCCGGGTTTGGCAATCAGCCCCAGCATTTT
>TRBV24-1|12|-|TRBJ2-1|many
CATSDLEREQFF
TGTGCCACCAGTGATTTGGAACGGGAGCAGTTCTTC
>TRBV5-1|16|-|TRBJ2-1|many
CASSIAAGTPNNEQFF
TGCGCCAGCAGCATCGCTGCCGGGACACCGAACAATGAGCAGTTCTTC
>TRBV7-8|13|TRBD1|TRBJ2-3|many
CASSEQGRDTQYF
TGTGCCAGCAGCGAACAGGGGAGAGATACGCAGTATTTT
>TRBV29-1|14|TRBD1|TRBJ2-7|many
CSVAQGDWKGEQYF
TGCAGCGTGGCCCAGGGGGATTGGAAGGGGGAGCAGTACTTC
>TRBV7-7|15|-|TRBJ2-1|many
CASSLDSGAIEEQFF
TGTGCCAGCAGCTTAGATTCAGGGGCGATTGAAGAGCAGTTCTTC
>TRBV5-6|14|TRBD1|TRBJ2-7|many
CASSQGQTSYEQYF
TGTGCCAGCAGCCAGGGACAGACCTCCTACGAGCAGTACTTC
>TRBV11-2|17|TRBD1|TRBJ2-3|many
CASRVDRGLLYSDTQYF
TGTGCCAGCAGAGTCGACAGGGGTCTGCTCTACTCAGATACGCAGTATTTT
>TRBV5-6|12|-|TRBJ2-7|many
CASSFRANEQYF
TGTGCCAGCAGCTTCCGGGCCAACGAGCAGTACTTC
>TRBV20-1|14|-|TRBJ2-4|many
CSAERGPAKNIQYF
TGCAGTGCCGAAAGGGGTCCGGCCAAAAACATTCAGTACTTC
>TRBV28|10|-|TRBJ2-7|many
CASGNYEQYF
TGTGCCAGCGGTAACTACGAGCAGTACTTC
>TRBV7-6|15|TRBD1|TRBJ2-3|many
CASSPRTGVADTQYF
TGTGCCAGCAGCCCCCGGACAGGGGTGGCAGATACGCAGTATTTT